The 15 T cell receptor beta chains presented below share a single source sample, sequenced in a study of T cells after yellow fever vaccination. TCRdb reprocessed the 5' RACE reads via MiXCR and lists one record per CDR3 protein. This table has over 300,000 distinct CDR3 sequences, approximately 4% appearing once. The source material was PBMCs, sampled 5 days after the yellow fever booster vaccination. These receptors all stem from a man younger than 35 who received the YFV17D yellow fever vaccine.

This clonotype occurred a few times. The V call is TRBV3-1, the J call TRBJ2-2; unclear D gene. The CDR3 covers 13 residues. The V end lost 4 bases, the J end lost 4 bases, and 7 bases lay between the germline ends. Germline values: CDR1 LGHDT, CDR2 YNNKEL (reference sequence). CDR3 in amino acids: CASSPLSTGELFF. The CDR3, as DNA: TGTGCCAGCAGCCCCTTATCCACCGGGGAGCTGTTTTTT.

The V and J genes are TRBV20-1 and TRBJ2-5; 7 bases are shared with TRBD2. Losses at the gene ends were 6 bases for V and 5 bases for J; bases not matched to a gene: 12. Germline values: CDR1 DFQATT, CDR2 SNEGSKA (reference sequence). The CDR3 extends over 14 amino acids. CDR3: CSAVKRGIGETQYF. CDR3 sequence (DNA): TGCAGTGCAGTTAAGCGGGGAATAGGGGAGACCCAGTACTTC.

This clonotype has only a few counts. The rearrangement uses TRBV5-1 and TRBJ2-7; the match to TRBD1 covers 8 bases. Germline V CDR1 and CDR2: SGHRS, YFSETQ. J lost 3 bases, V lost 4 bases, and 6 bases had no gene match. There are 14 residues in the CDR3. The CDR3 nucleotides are TGCGCCAGCAGCAGGGGGGACAGGAGCTACGAGCAGTACTTC. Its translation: CASSRGDRSYEQYF.

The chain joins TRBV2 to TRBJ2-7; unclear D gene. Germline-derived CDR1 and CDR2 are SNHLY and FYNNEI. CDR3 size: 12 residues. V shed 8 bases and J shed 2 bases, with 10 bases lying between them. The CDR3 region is CASLVGPYEQYF. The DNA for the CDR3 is TGTGCCAGCTTAGTTGGGCCCTACGAGCAGTACTTC.

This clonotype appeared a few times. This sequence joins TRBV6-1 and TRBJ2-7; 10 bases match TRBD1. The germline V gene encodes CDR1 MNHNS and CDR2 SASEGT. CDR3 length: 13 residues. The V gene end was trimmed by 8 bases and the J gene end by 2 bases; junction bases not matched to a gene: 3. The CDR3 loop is CASGGTGAYEQYV. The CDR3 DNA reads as TGTGCCAGCGGGGGGACAGGGGCCTACGAGCAGTACGTC.

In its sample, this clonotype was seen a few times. Here the CDR3 reads CASSPRRSTPHEKLFF. In nucleotides, the CDR3 is TGCGCCAGCAGCCCCCGACGGTCCACGCCCCATGAAAAACTGTTTTTT. The chain has TRBV4-1 and TRBJ1-4; D not resolved. The ends were cut back, 4 bases at V and 6 bases at J, with 18 bases in the middle. The CDR3 is 16 residues long. Germline V CDR1 and CDR2: MGHRA, YSYEKL.

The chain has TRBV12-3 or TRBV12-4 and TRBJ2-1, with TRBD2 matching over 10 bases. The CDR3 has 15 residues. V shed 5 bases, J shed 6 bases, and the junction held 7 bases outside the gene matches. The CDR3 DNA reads TGTGCCAGCAGTCCGACTAGCGGGTTCCGCAATGAGCAGTTCTTC. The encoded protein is CASSPTSGFRNEQFF.

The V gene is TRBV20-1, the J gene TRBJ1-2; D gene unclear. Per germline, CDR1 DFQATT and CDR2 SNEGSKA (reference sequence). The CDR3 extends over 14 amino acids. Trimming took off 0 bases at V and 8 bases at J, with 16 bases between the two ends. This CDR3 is CSARDTPDGEGYTF. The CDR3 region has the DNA TGCAGTGCTAGAGATACTCCGGACGGGGAAGGCTACACCTTC.

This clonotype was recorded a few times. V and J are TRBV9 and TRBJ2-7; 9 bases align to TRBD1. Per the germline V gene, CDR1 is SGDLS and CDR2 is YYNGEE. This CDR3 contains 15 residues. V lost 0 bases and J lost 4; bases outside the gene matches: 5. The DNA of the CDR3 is TGTGCCAGCAGCGTAGCCGGGACAGGGAGTTACGAGCAGTACTTC. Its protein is CASSVAGTGSYEQYF.

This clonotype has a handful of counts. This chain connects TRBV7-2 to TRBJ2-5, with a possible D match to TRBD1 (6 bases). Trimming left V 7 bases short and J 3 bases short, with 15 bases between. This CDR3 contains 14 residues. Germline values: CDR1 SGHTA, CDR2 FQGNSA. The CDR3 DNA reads TGTGCCAGCAACCCAGGACAGTCAAAAGAGACCCAGTACTTC. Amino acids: CASNPGQSKETQYF.

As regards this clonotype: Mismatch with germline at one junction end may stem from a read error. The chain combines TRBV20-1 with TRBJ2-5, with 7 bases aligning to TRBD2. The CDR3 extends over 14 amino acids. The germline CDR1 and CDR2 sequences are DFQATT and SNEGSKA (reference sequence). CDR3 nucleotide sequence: TGCAGTGTTAGACTAGCTGCCTTTCAAGAGACCCAGTACTTC. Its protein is CSVRLAAFQETQYF.

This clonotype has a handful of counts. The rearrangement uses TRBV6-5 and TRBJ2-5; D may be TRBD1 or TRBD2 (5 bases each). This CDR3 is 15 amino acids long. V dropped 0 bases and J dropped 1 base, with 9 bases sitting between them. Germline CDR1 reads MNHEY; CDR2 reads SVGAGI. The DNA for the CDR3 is TGTGCCAGCAGTTACTCGGGGGTCCGCCAAGAGACCCAGTACTTC. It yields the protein CASSYSGVRQETQYF.

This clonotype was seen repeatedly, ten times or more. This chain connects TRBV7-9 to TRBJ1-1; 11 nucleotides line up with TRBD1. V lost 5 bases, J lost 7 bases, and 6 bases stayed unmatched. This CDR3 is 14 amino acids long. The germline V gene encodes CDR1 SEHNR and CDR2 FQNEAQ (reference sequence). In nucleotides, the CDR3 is TGTGCCAGCAGCGGATGGACAGGGGGCAGTGAAGCTTTCTTT. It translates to CASSGWTGGSEAFF.

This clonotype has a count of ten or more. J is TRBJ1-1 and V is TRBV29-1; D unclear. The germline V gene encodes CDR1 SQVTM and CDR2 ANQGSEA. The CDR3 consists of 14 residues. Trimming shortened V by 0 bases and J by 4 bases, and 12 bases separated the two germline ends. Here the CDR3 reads CSVEDMGKGTEAFF. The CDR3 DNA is TGCAGCGTTGAAGATATGGGGAAGGGCACTGAAGCTTTCTTT.

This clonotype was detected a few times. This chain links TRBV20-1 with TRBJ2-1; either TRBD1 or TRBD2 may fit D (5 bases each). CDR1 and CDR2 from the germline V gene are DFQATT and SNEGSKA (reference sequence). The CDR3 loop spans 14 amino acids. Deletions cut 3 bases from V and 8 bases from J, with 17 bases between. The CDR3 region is CSARSPGVGDEQFF. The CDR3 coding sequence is TGCAGTGCTAGGTCCCCTGGTGTGGGGGATGAGCAGTTCTTC.